This T cell receptor (beta chain) is from a study of shared clonotypes between healthy human individuals. Study results and limitations: It was anticipated that sequencing depth would influence how many clonotypes donors shared.

The CDR3 length is 12 residues. V shed 5 bases and J 7 bases; nucleotides not matched to a gene: 5. Germline assignment: CDR1 SGHVS and CDR2 FNYEAQ. With respect to this clone: The target antigen is unknown.

The table came from immunoSEQ multiplex PCR; TCRdb's copy has only in-frame clones and leaves some out. The repertoire consists of around 1,900,000 clones, with 93% occurring once and the leading ten covering more than 1.5%. Naive-designated CD8 cells lacked CD45RO, were positively enriched for CCR7, and omitted terminally differentiated effector memory CD45RA+ cells. The sequence came from a man in his late teens or twenties in good health. Some clones in this sample may be carry-over from other donors' samples. The chain couples TRBV7-6 to TRBJ2-7; 7 positions agree with TRBD1. The material sequenced was naive CD8+ T cells from PBMCs. CDR3 sequence (DNA): TGTGCCAGCAGCACGACAGGGAGTGAGCAGTACTTC. Residues: CASSTTGSEQYF.